This T cell receptor beta chain originates from a study of T cell repertoires in cytomegalovirus infection. Study summary: Indications of both CMV infection and matching HLA type were provided by public TCR beta signatures.

With regard to this clonotype: As yet, its antigen is unknown.

This CDR3 is 15 amino acids long. Germline CDR1 and CDR2: DFQATT and SNEGSKA (reference sequence). The trim removed 3 bases at V and 6 bases at J, leaving 12 bases unmatched. TCRdb itself ran the reads through MiXCR, one entry per CDR3 protein. The sample includes about 160,000 distinct CDR3 sequences, roughly 20% of them seen just once. The TCR originated in a human donor in good health (CMV status not recorded). Some clones in this sample may be carry-over from other donors' samples. Here the sequenced sample was CD8+ T cells from cultured PBMCs, taken from culture after CMV antigen stimulation. V gene TRBV20-1 combines with J gene TRBJ2-3; 7 positions agree with TRBD2. The CDR3 nucleotides are TGCAGTGCTAGCTTAGCGGCGGGGGAATGTGATACGCAGTATTTT. It translates to CSASLAAGECDTQYF.